A selection of T cell receptor beta chains follows, all from one sample in a study of blood T cell repertoires in COVID-19. TCRdb's table, derived via immunoSEQ multiplex PCR, lists solely in-frame clones and lacks some. This sample yields approximately 270,000 clones, of which 80% to 90% are seen a single time; roughly 4.3% belongs to the top ten. The source material was PBMCs or T cells enriched from blood (not recorded which). Receptors were obtained from a woman in her twenties or thirties who had recovered from COVID-19. CDR3s include the opening cysteine and the closing phenylalanine or tryptophan. The D gene is left open where the match is weak. Where a row states a size, it is once, few, many or the class of an expanded clone; other rows omit it.

D gene	V gene	clone size	J gene	CDR3 DNA	CDR3 protein
TRBD1	TRBV11-2	few	TRBJ1-1	TGTGCCAGCAGCTCAGCCGGGACAGGGGTGACTGAAGCTTTCTTT	CASSSAGTGVTEAFF
NA	TRBV5-1	NA	TRBJ2-1	TGCGCCAGCAGCTTGGCCCCCCTCCAGCGCGGGTACAATGAGCAGTTCTTC	CASSLAPLQRGYNEQFF
NA	TRBV27	NA	TRBJ1-3	TGTGCCAGCAGTTCCAACTCTGGAAACACCATATATTTT	CASSSNSGNTIYF
TRBD2	TRBV5-6	NA	TRBJ2-7	TGTGCCAGCAGCTTCGTACTAGCGGGAGCGTTTCTCGAGCAGTACTTC	CASSFVLAGAFLEQYF
NA	TRBV5-6	NA	TRBJ1-6	TGTGCCAGCAGCTTGGTGCACTCGTTTCCCGGTTCACCCCTCCACTTT	CASSLVHSFPGSPLHF
TRBD2	TRBV5-1	NA	TRBJ2-7	TGCGCCAGCAGCGGACTAGCGGGAGGAAGCTCCTACGAGCAGTACTTC	CASSGLAGGSSYEQYF
TRBD1	TRBV15	NA	TRBJ2-2	TGTGCCACCAGCAGAGTGGGACAGAATGGCGGGGAGCTGTTTTTT	CATSRVGQNGGELFF
NA	TRBV5-6	NA	TRBJ2-3	TGTGCCAGCAGCTCCGTACAGGTCCGAAGCACAGATACGCAGTATTTT	CASSSVQVRSTDTQYF
NA	TRBV2	NA	TRBJ2-7	TGTGCCAGCAGACTCCAACAAGGGGGTCGCTCCTACGAGCAGTACTTC	CASRLQQGGRSYEQYF
TRBD1	TRBV2	NA	TRBJ2-5	TGTGCCAGCAGTGAGGCAGGGGGACCCCAAGAGACCCAGTACTTC	CASSEAGGPQETQYF
NA	TRBV4-1	NA	TRBJ1-4	TGCGCCAGCAGCAGACTTCAACGGAGCACTAATGAAAAACTGTTTTTT	CASSRLQRSTNEKLFF
NA	TRBV7-9	NA	TRBJ2-5	TGTGCCAGCAGCGCCCTAAAAGCTTCGGGAGAGACCCAGTACTTC	CASSALKASGETQYF
TRBD2	TRBV11-3	NA	TRBJ2-5	TGTGCCAGCAGCTTGACTAGCAGGTCGGAGACCCAGTACTTC	CASSLTSRSETQYF
TRBD2	TRBV28	NA	TRBJ2-7	TGTGCCAGCATGCTGTCGGCTAGCGGGACCTACGAGCAGTACTTC	CASMLSASGTYEQYF
NA	TRBV19	once	TRBJ2-3	TGTGCCAGTAGTATAGCCTATAGCACAGATACGCAGTATTTT	CASSIAYSTDTQYF
TRBD2	TRBV6-5	NA	TRBJ2-1	TGTGCCAGCAGAGCAACTAGCGGCGGGGAGCAGTTCTTC	CASRATSGGEQFF
NA	TRBV10-3	NA	TRBJ2-2	TGTGCCATCAGTGAACCGAGGGCCGTGGGCCACACCGGGGAGGAGCTGTTTTTT	CAISEPRAVGHTGEELFF
NA	TRBV5-1	NA	TRBJ1-1	TGCGCCAGCAGCTTGTGGGGACAAAACACTGAAGCTTTCTTT	CASSLWGQNTEAFF
NA	TRBV29-1	NA	TRBJ1-1	TGCAGCGCCGCAGACAGGAGGAACACTGAAGCTTTCTTT	CSAADRRNTEAFF
TRBD1	TRBV7-2	NA	TRBJ1-1	TGTGCCAGCAGCGCCCAGGGACAGGGGCTAACTGAAGCTTTCTTT	CASSAQGQGLTEAFF
NA	TRBV9	NA	TRBJ1-2	TGTGCCAGCAGCGTAGATGGGGCGCGTGGCTACACCTTC	CASSVDGARGYTF
TRBD1	TRBV5-4	NA	TRBJ2-7	TGTGCCAGCCATAGAGTGGGACAGGGCTACGAGCAGTACTTC	CASHRVGQGYEQYF
TRBD2	TRBV19	NA	TRBJ2-3	TGTGCCAGTAGTCCCCTCGGGGGGGTTAAGGGCACAGATACGCAGTATTTT	CASSPLGGVKGTDTQYF
TRBD1	TRBV5-1	NA	TRBJ1-5	TGCGCCAGCAGCCTAGACAGGGATCAGCCCCAGCATTTT	CASSLDRDQPQHF
TRBD1	TRBV19	NA	TRBJ2-1	TGTGCCAGTAGAGTGACAGGGTCGAATGAGCAGTTCTTC	CASRVTGSNEQFF
NA	TRBV28	NA	TRBJ1-2	TGTGCCAGCAGTCCCGCCGGGGGGGGAAAAAATGGCTACACCTTC	CASSPAGGGKNGYTF
NA	TRBV29-1	once	TRBJ1-1	TGCAGCGTACAGGGCTCCCTGAACACTGAAGCTTTCTTT	CSVQGSLNTEAFF
NA	TRBV28	NA	TRBJ1-1	TGTGCCAGCACCTTTTTCCCGCCCCAAAAGGAGCACACTGAAGCTTTCTTT	CASTFFPPQKEHTEAFF
NA	TRBV7-3	few	TRBJ2-1	TGTGCCAGCAGCTTAACGCGGGACAGTTACAATGAGCAGTTCTTC	CASSLTRDSYNEQFF
TRBD1	TRBV6-5	NA	TRBJ2-5	TGTGCCAGCAGTTACCGGGACAGGGCGGAAGAGACCCAGTACTTC	CASSYRDRAEETQYF
NA	TRBV28	NA	TRBJ1-4	TGTGCCAGCAGTTTGCGAGGCAGGAGGACAACTAATGAAAAACTGTTTTTT	CASSLRGRRTTNEKLFF
NA	TRBV11-2	NA	TRBJ1-1	TGTGCCAGCAGCCCCGGGGGGAAGAGCACTGAAGCTTTCTTT	CASSPGGKSTEAFF
NA	TRBV5-1	NA	TRBJ1-1	TGCGCCAGCAGCACGGGTACGAGGGCCTTGAACACTGAAGCTTTCTTT	CASSTGTRALNTEAFF
NA	TRBV18	NA	TRBJ2-7	TGTGCCAGCTCACCAGGAAGGGGGTCTCGGGGCGAGCAGTACTTC	CASSPGRGSRGEQYF
NA	TRBV5-6	NA	TRBJ1-1	TGTGCCAGCAGCCGTGGGACTGAGAGGGCTGAAGCTTTCTTT	CASSRGTERAEAFF
NA	TRBV3-1/TRBV3-2	NA	TRBJ1-1	TGTGCCAGCAGCCAGAGGGAATTCGGCACTGAAGCTTTCTTT	CASSQREFGTEAFF
NA	TRBV2	NA	TRBJ1-1	TGTGCCAGCATCGGAGCTTTCTTT	CASIGAFF
NA	TRBV25-1	once	TRBJ1-4	TGTGCCAGTCAAAGAGGTAATGAAAAACTGTTTTTT	CASQRGNEKLFF
TRBD1	TRBV6-1	NA	TRBJ2-7	TGTGCCAGCAGTGAAGGGGACAGGATCGGCTACGAGCAGTACTTC	CASSEGDRIGYEQYF
NA	TRBV5-6	NA	TRBJ1-4	TGTGCCAGCAGTCTAGGGGTCCAGCCTCTGTTTTTT	CASSLGVQPLFF
TRBD1	TRBV12-5	NA	TRBJ1-2	TGTGCTAGTGGTTTGGAGGGGGCTGAGGGCTACACCTTC	CASGLEGAEGYTF
NA	TRBV5-4	NA	TRBJ2-6	TGTGCCAGCAGCCTGACGGGCTCTGGGGCCAACGTCCTGACTTTC	CASSLTGSGANVLTF
TRBD1	TRBV28	few	TRBJ1-5	TGTGCCAGCAGGTCCACAGGGGTTGCCAATCAGCCCCAGCATTTT	CASRSTGVANQPQHF
NA	TRBV7-6	NA	TRBJ1-1	TGTGCCAGCAGCTTCCCGTACACTGAAGCTTTCTTT	CASSFPYTEAFF
NA	TRBV29-1	NA	TRBJ2-4	TGCAGCGTTGCCGGCAGGGCAGCCAAAAACATTCAGTACTTC	CSVAGRAAKNIQYF
NA	TRBV27	NA	TRBJ2-3	TGTGCCAGCAGGTCAGGGCGATGGAGCACAGATACGCAGTATTTT	CASRSGRWSTDTQYF
NA	TRBV30	NA	TRBJ2-1	TGTGCCTGGAGAGAACTCAACAATGAGCAGTTCTTC	CAWRELNNEQFF
TRBD2	TRBV6-4	many	TRBJ2-5	TGTGCCAGCAGCGCCATAGCGGGAGTGGGAGAGACCCAGTACTTC	CASSAIAGVGETQYF
NA	TRBV9	once	TRBJ1-2	TGTGCCAGCAGCGAAACCGGGGGGGAGGATGGCTACACCTTC	CASSETGGEDGYTF
TRBD2	TRBV30	NA	TRBJ2-3	TGTGCCTGGAGTGGGGTAGCGGGAGGAAACACAGATACGCAGTATTTT	CAWSGVAGGNTDTQYF
NA	TRBV6-5	NA	TRBJ1-6	TGTGCCAGCAGTTACTACATCGGGGATTCACCCCTCCACTTT	CASSYYIGDSPLHF
TRBD1	TRBV6-2/TRBV6-3	NA	TRBJ1-3	TGTGCCAGCAGTTACTCTCCAGACAGGGGAATTGGAAACACCATATATTTT	CASSYSPDRGIGNTIYF